This T cell receptor (beta chain) was sequenced in a study of T cell responses to AZD1222 COVID-19 vaccine. Turning to the study itself: Second-dose timings of about 4 or about 12 weeks were pooled.

Points on this clone: Its cognate antigen is unknown.

The protocol was immunoSEQ multiplex PCR, while the TCRdb copy is restricted to in-frame clones and leaves out a portion. This repertoire shows 55,000 to 75,000 clones, over 60% found once; its top ten account for 9.5% to 13%. The germline V and J ends were trimmed by 0 bases and 4 bases, with 5 bases remaining between them. Germline V gene lookup returns CDR1 SGDLS and CDR2 YYNGEE. The CDR3 contains 13 residues. Study conclusions and caveats: Mapped onto spike, vaccine-associated CD4 TCRs spanned it and were dominant at 160-218 and 743-854. Donors skewed white British and female; clonal diversity was possibly underestimated. It was only after the peak T cell response that any repertoires were sampled.

The rearrangement joins TRBV9 to TRBJ1-3; unclear D gene. The clonotype originates from an adult in good health. The material sequenced was peripheral blood, taken on day 0 of AZD1222 vaccination. The CDR3 sequence: CASSVGPGNTIYF. For the CDR3, the DNA is TGTGCCAGCAGCGTAGGCCCCGGAAACACCATATATTTT.